These 25 T cell receptor beta chains were sequenced from one sample in a study of OX40 agonist ivuxolimab in advanced cancers. The repertoire was sequenced with immunoSEQ multiplex PCR; TCRdb's copy has only in-frame clones and lacks some. The sample shows some 51,000 clones, around 73% of them seen only once. The sample here was CD4+ or CD8+ T cells sorted from blood, taken in a trial of the OX40 agonist ivuxolimab. All receptors derive from an adult with an advanced solid tumor such as melanoma, head and neck, liver or kidney cancer.

The chain uses TRBV5-1 and TRBJ1-3; a weak D match, TRBD1 (5 bases). Trimming pared 1 base from V and 2 bases from J, leaving 13 bases between. The CDR3 extends over 16 amino acids. Germline V gene data show CDR1 as SGHRS and CDR2 as YFSETQ. As DNA, the CDR3 is TGCGCCAGCAGCTTGAGAAGACAGACCCCTGGAAACACCATATATTTT. It specifies CASSLRRQTPGNTIYF.

The rearrangement joins TRBV15 to TRBJ1-2; a possible D gene is TRBD1 (5 bases). The CDR3 has 15 residues. Germline-derived CDR1 and CDR2 are LNHNV and YYDKDF (reference sequence). V lost 7 bases and J lost 1, with 16 bases in between. In nucleotides, the CDR3 is TGTGCCACCACCCTAGATCGTGGGGGTAACTATGGCTACACCTTC. This gives the protein CATTLDRGGNYGYTF.

This clone was counted a few times. The chain links TRBV2 to TRBJ2-1; D gene unclear. Germline-derived CDR1 and CDR2 are SNHLY and FYNNEI. The CDR3 totals 12 residues. Trimming took off 4 bases at V and 8 bases at J, with 9 bases between the two ends. Written as DNA, the CDR3 is TGTGCCAGCAGTGTTGTACGGGATGAGCAGTTCTTC. Translation gives CASSVVRDEQFF.

This rearrangement joins TRBV9 to TRBJ2-3; D ambiguous. Between the trimmed V and J ends, which lost 4 bases and 1 base, there was a span of 10 bases. Germline V gene sequence: CDR1 SGDLS, CDR2 YYNGEE. The CDR3 spans 14 residues. CDR3: CASSSRAGTDTQYF. The CDR3 DNA is TGTGCCAGCAGCTCCCGGGCGGGCACAGATACGCAGTATTTT. Drawing the rest from reference TRBV9 and TRBJ2-3, the complete variable domain is DSGVTQTPKHLITATGQRVTLRCSPRSGDLSVYWYQQSLDQGLQFLIQYYNGEERAKGNILERFSAQQFPDLHSELNLSSLELGDSALYFCASSSRAGTDTQYFGPGTRLTVL.

The V and J genes are TRBV30 and TRBJ1-4; maybe TRBD1 (6 bases). This CDR3 is 13 amino acids long. Per the germline V gene, CDR1 is GTSNPN and CDR2 is SVGIG (reference sequence). The V gene lost 3 bases and the J gene lost 6 bases, with 11 bases spanning the gap. Here the CDR3 reads CAWSGRGYEKLFF. The CDR3 DNA sequence: TGTGCCTGGAGCGGCAGGGGATATGAAAAACTGTTTTTT.

The rearrangement links TRBV28 to TRBJ1-1; 8 nucleotides agree with TRBD1. Germline V gene lookup returns CDR1 MDHEN and CDR2 SYDVKM. This CDR3 contains 14 residues. V lost 6 bases to trimming and J lost 10 bases; unmatched junction nucleotides: 13. The CDR3 region is CASRDSGGADGAFF. CDR3 in DNA: TGTGCCAGCAGAGATTCAGGGGGCGCGGATGGAGCTTTCTTT. Full variable domain (remainder filled in from reference TRBV28 and TRBJ1-1): DVKVTQSSRYLVKRTGEKVFLECVQDMDHENMFWYRQDPGLGLRLIYFSYDVKMKEKGDIPEGYSVSREKKERFSLILESASTNQTSMYLCASRDSGGADGAFFGQGTRLTVV.

This clone is a singleton in its sample. The V call is TRBV10-3, the J call TRBJ2-2; the match to TRBD2 covers 8 bases. The J segment lost 6 bases and the V segment lost 7 bases, leaving 7 bases of the junction unmatched. Germline V CDR1 and CDR2: ENHRY, SYGVKD. This CDR3 has 14 amino acids. The CDR3 coding sequence is TGTGCCATCACTGCCCAGCGGGAGTCCGGGGAGCTGTTTTTT. Its translation: CAITAQRESGELFF.

The chain links TRBV7-9 to TRBJ2-1; 11 nucleotides align to TRBD1. There are 17 residues in the CDR3. CDR1 SEHNR and CDR2 FQNEAQ come from the germline V gene (reference sequence). After removal of 7 bases from V and 4 bases from J, the junction contained 12 bases not matched to a gene. CDR3 nucleotides: TGTGCCAGCAACCCGGGACAGGGGGATTACTTTTACAATGAGCAGTTCTTC. Its protein is CASNPGQGDYFYNEQFF.

V is TRBV7-8 and J is TRBJ1-4; D uncertain. This CDR3 has 15 residues. Trimming removed 7 bases at V and 3 bases at J, with 15 bases between. Germline values: CDR1 SGHVS, CDR2 FQNEAQ. The CDR3 is CASTGDGRSNEKLFF. The CDR3 region has the DNA TGTGCCAGCACGGGTGATGGGCGGTCTAATGAAAAACTGTTTTTT.

This chain joins TRBV5-1 and TRBJ2-3; 9 nucleotides match TRBD2. The CDR3 sequence is 15 residues long. The ends lost 3 bases at V and 2 bases at J; junction bases unmatched: 4. CDR1 SGHRS and CDR2 YFSETQ come from the germline V gene. Here the CDR3 reads CASSSTSGYTDTQYF. For the CDR3, the DNA is TGCGCCAGCAGCTCGACTAGCGGATACACAGATACGCAGTATTTT. Full variable domain (remainder filled in from reference TRBV5-1 and TRBJ2-3): KAGVTQTPRYLIKTRGQQVTLSCSPISGHRSVSWYQQTPGQGLQFLFEYFSETQRNKGNFPGRFSGRQFSNSRSEMNVSTLELGDSALYLCASSSTSGYTDTQYFGPGTRLTVL.

CDR3 nucleotides: TGTGCCAGCAGTCGACTAGCGAGCGGCGCAGATACGCAGTATTTT. This codes for CASSRLASGADTQYF. The chain has TRBV2 and TRBJ2-3; 8 bases are a match to TRBD2. Germline V gene data show CDR1 as SNHLY and CDR2 as FYNNEI. The CDR3 runs 15 residues. J was trimmed by 4 bases and V by 5 bases; bases with no gene match: 8.

The chain uses TRBV28 and TRBJ1-4; no definite D call. The CDR3 totals 11 residues. The V and J ends lost 6 bases and 8 bases respectively, with 7 bases between them. CDR1 and CDR2 (germline): MDHEN, SYDVKM. Written as DNA, the CDR3 is TGTGCCAGCAGGGGAGGGGAAAAACTGTTTTTT. Residues: CASRGGEKLFF.

Only a few counts were recorded for this clone. The CDR3 bases are TGTGCCAGCAGAGGGACCGGGACCTCAGCTTATAGCAATCAGCCCCAGCATTTT. It translates to CASRGTGTSAYSNQPQHF. The chain carries TRBV27 and TRBJ1-5, with a weak D call TRBD1 (5 bases). The germline CDR1 and CDR2 sequences are MNHEY and SMNVEV (reference sequence). V was clipped by 6 bases and J by 0 bases, with 21 bases between them. The CDR3 is 18 residues long.

J is TRBJ1-1 and V is TRBV4-1; D gene unclear. The CDR3 covers 17 residues. CDR1 and CDR2 (germline): MGHRA, YSYEKL. The V gene lost 4 bases and the J gene lost 7 bases, with 25 bases spanning the gap. This CDR3 is CASSRPLDRDASHEAFF. CDR3 coding DNA: TGCGCCAGCAGCCGCCCCCTGGACCGGGATGCTAGCCATGAAGCTTTCTTT.

The chain recombines TRBV27 with TRBJ2-7; 7 bases line up with TRBD1. CDR3 length: 15 residues. CDR1 MNHEY and CDR2 SMNVEV come from the germline V gene (reference sequence). The V segment lost 6 bases and the J segment 2 bases; nucleotides outside the gene matches: 10. The CDR3 DNA reads as TGTGCCAGCAGACCCCGGGACAGTTTTACCTACGAGCAGTACTTC. Translated, it gives CASRPRDSFTYEQYF.

This sequence joins TRBV5-4 and TRBJ2-5; D not resolved. The V gene lost 0 bases and the J gene lost 0 bases, with 6 bases spanning the gap. The CDR3 is 14 amino acids. Germline V gene lookup returns CDR1 SGHNT and CDR2 YYREEE (reference sequence). In DNA form, the CDR3 reads TGTGCCAGCAGCTTGGCTACCAACCAAGAGACCCAGTACTTC. Amino acids: CASSLATNQETQYF.

The chain has TRBV7-9 and TRBJ2-2; no firm D call. Germline CDR1 reads SEHNR; CDR2 reads FQNEAQ (reference sequence). V lost 0 bases to trimming and J lost 5 bases, with 4 bases between them. The length of the CDR3 is 13 residues. CDR3 sequence: CASSLAGTGELFF. The DNA of the CDR3 is TGTGCCAGCAGCTTAGCGGGGACCGGGGAGCTGTTTTTT.

V gene TRBV23-1 combines with J gene TRBJ1-1, with TRBD1 as a possible D gene (6 bases). TRBV23-1 is an open reading frame, and its role is uncertain. Deletions cut 2 bases from V and 0 bases from J, with 10 bases between. The CDR3 consists of 15 residues. CDR3 residues: CASSQAQGVNTEAFF. The DNA of the CDR3 is TGCGCCAGCAGTCAAGCACAGGGCGTGAACACTGAAGCTTTCTTT.

This clone was observed once. The CDR3, as DNA: TGCACCAGCAGCCATAAGATGACCGGTAATGGGGAGACCCAGTACTTC. Translated, it gives CTSSHKMTGNGETQYF. The V and J genes are TRBV1 and TRBJ2-5. TRBV1 is noted as a pseudogene. The CDR3 runs 16 residues.

The V call is TRBV28, the J call TRBJ2-4, with 15 bases aligning to TRBD2. Germline CDR1 and CDR2: MDHEN and SYDVKM. Germline trimming cut 1 base from V and 6 bases from J; bases unmatched to any gene: 4. The CDR3 has 17 amino acids. CDR3 in DNA: TGTGCCAGCAGTTTATTTGGGACTAGCGGGAGGAGAAACATTCAGTACTTC. Translated, it gives CASSLFGTSGRRNIQYF.

The CDR3 DNA sequence: TGCGCCAGCAGCTTGAGCGGGGGGGCGAACACTGAAGCTTTCTTT. It codes for CASSLSGGANTEAFF. J is TRBJ1-1 and V is TRBV5-1; possible D gene TRBD1, 6 bases. Germline-derived CDR1 and CDR2 are SGHRS and YFSETQ. With 1 base removed from V and 1 base from J, the gap between germline ends came to 11 bases. The CDR3 length is 15 residues.

In the case of this clone: At one end the junction does not follow the germline gene, possibly because of a read error. The V call is TRBV5-8, the J call TRBJ2-1; 7 bases align to TRBD2. Germline lookup yields CDR1 SGHTS and CDR2 YDEGEE. The CDR3 is 11 residues long. The CDR3: CASSLSGMEVF. The DNA for the CDR3 is TGTGCCAGCAGCCTGAGCGGGATGGAGGTCTTC.

The chain recombines TRBV27 with TRBJ2-3, with D hard to call. Germline CDR1 is MNHEY and CDR2 is SMNVEV (reference sequence). The CDR3 extends over 13 amino acids. Trimming left V 6 bases short and J 9 bases short, with 16 bases between. The CDR3 DNA reads as TGTGCCAGCAGCAAAACACTGGAGCAGACGCAGTATTTT. This gives the protein CASSKTLEQTQYF.

V and J are TRBV7-2 and TRBJ2-1; D remains unclear. CDR3 length equals 16 residues. V was clipped by 9 bases and J by 3 bases, with 21 bases between them. From germline, CDR1 is SGHTA and CDR2 FQGNSA. The CDR3 spells CARSPPRTRNYNEQFF. CDR3 coding DNA: TGTGCCAGGTCCCCCCCCCGGACGAGAAACTACAATGAGCAGTTCTTC. Filled out from reference TRBV7-2 and TRBJ2-1, the complete variable domain reads GAGVSQSPSNKVTEKGKDVELRCDPISGHTALYWYRQSLGQGLEFLIYFQGNSAPDKSGLPSDRFSAERTGGSVSTLTIQRTQQEDSAVYLCARSPPRTRNYNEQFFGPGTRLTVL.

There are many counts of this clone. Different DNA sequences within this sample yield the same CDR3. For the CDR3, the DNA is TGTGCCAGTAGTATTGGGGAGGGTCCCTACGAGCAGTACTTC. Amino acid sequence: CASSIGEGPYEQYF. The chain employs TRBV19 and TRBJ2-7; 7 nucleotides line up with TRBD2. This CDR3 region has 14 residues. Trimming cost V 3 bases and J 2 bases; bases outside gene matches: 4. Per germline, CDR1 LNHDA and CDR2 SQIVND (reference sequence).